This T cell receptor beta chain was sequenced in a study of blood T cell repertoires in COVID-19. Method: immunoSEQ multiplex PCR; TCRdb's copy keeps in-frame clones and lacks some. The sample gives tens of thousands of clones, approximately 83% of which show up once; about 9.1% is in the top ten. The V gene's germline CDR1 is LGHDT and CDR2 YNNKEL (reference sequence). This CDR3 has 18 residues. The V end was cut by 4 bases, the J end by 0 bases, with 22 bases between. Material: peripheral blood. The sequence came from an elderly man with COVID-19, enrolled during active disease. V gene TRBV3-1 (or the pseudogene TRBV3-2) combines with J gene TRBJ2-7, with D perhaps matching TRBD1 (6 bases). As DNA, the CDR3 is TGTGCCAGCAGCCCGGGACACCTCCCACCGGTCACCTCCTACGAGCAGTACTTC. Translating gives CASSPGHLPPVTSYEQYF.